The TCR beta chain under discussion was sequenced for a study of T cell responses to AZD1222 COVID-19 vaccine. Sequenced by immunoSEQ multiplex PCR; TCRdb stores in-frame clones only, minus some. This repertoire shows 80,000 or so clones, 92% found once; its top ten account for around 5.1%. Germline assignment: CDR1 SGDLS and CDR2 YYNGEE. The CDR3 loop spans 14 amino acids. Between the trimmed V and J ends, which lost 4 bases and 2 bases, there was a span of 10 bases. The sample consisted of peripheral blood, taken 28 days after the second AZD1222 dose. This TCR came from an adult who received the AZD1222 COVID-19 vaccine. This chain links TRBV9 with TRBJ2-1, with D tentatively TRBD2 (6 bases). The chain's CDR3 is CASSRGGAYNEQFF. The DNA for the CDR3 is TGTGCCAGCAGCCGTGGCGGGGCCTACAATGAGCAGTTCTTC.